The 20 T cell receptor beta chains presented below share a single source sample, sequenced in a study of CXCR3-negative and CXCR3-positive naive CD8 T cells. Findings and limits, study-wide: In CXCR3-positive naive cells, the TRB CDR3s were more hydrophobic than in CXCR3-negative naive cells.

In preparing the TRB cDNA libraries, 5' RACE with UMI labels was used. TCRdb reprocessed the 5' RACE reads and stores each CDR3 protein as one record, lacking DNA. The repertoire table contains 140,000 to 150,000 distinct CDR3 sequences. These receptors are not linked to any known antigen. Sequenced material: naive CXCR3+ CD8+ T cells from blood. As to subset: CD45RO-CCR7+CD27+CD95- naive CD8+ T cells expressing CXCR3 (TNR3+). The source is a human donor in good health. Some clones in this sample may be carry-over from other donors' samples.

The rearrangement uses TRBV29-1 and TRBJ2-7; without DNA, the TCRdb call of TRBD1 cannot be checked. Germline CDR1 reads SQVTM; CDR2 reads ANQGSEA. This CDR3 region has 12 residues. The CDR3 protein is CSVEAEGYEQYF.

The chain combines TRBV4-1 with TRBJ2-7. Germline V gene data show CDR1 as MGHRA and CDR2 as YSYEKL. The CDR3 is made up of 14 amino acids. The CDR3 region is CASSQGVEYYEQYF.

The chain uses TRBV7-9 and TRBJ2-5; the TCRdb call, TRBD2, lacks DNA for checking. CDR3 length equals 17 residues. From germline, CDR1 is SEHNR and CDR2 FQNEAQ (reference sequence). The CDR3 is CASSPGPSGGYQETQYF.

The chain has TRBV7-9 and TRBJ2-7. The CDR3 contains 16 residues. CDR1 and CDR2 (germline): SEHNR, FQNEAQ (reference sequence). CDR3 residues: CASSSQLGIRLNEQYF.

The chain uses TRBV28 and TRBJ2-5; checking the TCRdb D call of TRBD2 is not possible without DNA. The V gene's germline CDR1 is MDHEN and CDR2 SYDVKM. The CDR3 sequence is 15 residues long. CDR3 loop: CASSRLAGGEETQYF.

This sequence joins TRBV7-2 and TRBJ2-1. CDR3 length: 13 residues. Germline CDR1 SGHTA, CDR2 FQGNSA. The CDR3 sequence: CASSLDSSNEQFF.

This chain joins TRBV5-1 and TRBJ2-7; TCRdb reports TRBD1, a call that lacks DNA to check it against. The length of the CDR3 is 14 residues. Germline-derived CDR1 and CDR2 are SGHRS and YFSETQ. The CDR3: CASSFDSPNYEQYF.

The V gene is TRBV7-9, the J gene TRBJ2-1; the TCRdb D gene call, TRBD1, has no DNA to confirm it. The germline CDR1 and CDR2 sequences are SEHNR and FQNEAQ (reference sequence). The CDR3 runs to 16 residues. The CDR3 loop is CASSLRGQGAYNEQFF.

The V call is TRBV3-1, the J call TRBJ2-7; TCRdb returns TRBD1, unconfirmable since there is no DNA. Germline CDR1 LGHDT, CDR2 YNNKEL (reference sequence). The CDR3 totals 14 residues. The CDR3 loop reads CASSQELEGLEQYF.

The V and J genes are TRBV29-1 and TRBJ2-7; the D gene TCRdb calls, TRBD1, cannot be checked with no DNA. CDR1 and CDR2 (germline): SQVTM, ANQGSEA. CDR3 size: 12 residues. CDR3: CSVRQGVCEQYF.

V gene TRBV7-8 combines with J gene TRBJ2-3. CDR3 length: 15 residues. Germline lookup yields CDR1 SGHVS and CDR2 FQNEAQ. This CDR3 reads CASSLLSGDTDTQYF.

V gene TRBV4-1 combines with J gene TRBJ2-1. The CDR3 is 13 amino acids. CDR1 MGHRA and CDR2 YSYEKL come from the germline V gene. This CDR3 is CASSQGPYNEQFF.

The chain carries TRBV29-1 and TRBJ2-5; TCRdb's D call, TRBD1, is unchecked because there is no DNA. The V gene's germline CDR1 is SQVTM and CDR2 ANQGSEA. CDR3 length: 15 amino acids. The CDR3 loop is CSVEDHAGEVETQYF.

This chain joins TRBV29-1 and TRBJ1-2. The length of the CDR3 is 13 residues. CDR1 SQVTM and CDR2 ANQGSEA come from the germline V gene. This CDR3 reads CSVGPDTNYGYTF.

The chain links TRBV5-1 to TRBJ2-1; checking the TCRdb D call of TRBD2 is not possible without DNA. This CDR3 is 17 amino acids long. Germline V CDR1 and CDR2: SGHRS, YFSETQ. The CDR3 sequence is CASSPRLAGIQGDEQFF.

The chain carries TRBV29-1 and TRBJ1-1. The CDR3 is 13 residues long. Germline CDR1 is SQVTM and CDR2 is ANQGSEA. CDR3 sequence reads: CSVVIDGNTEAFF.

V gene TRBV28 combines with J gene TRBJ2-3; TCRdb's D call, TRBD2, is unchecked because there is no DNA. The CDR3 spans 16 residues. Germline CDR1 reads MDHEN; CDR2 reads SYDVKM. CDR3 sequence: CASSPLTSGKSDTQYF.

The genes are TRBV7-9 and TRBJ2-7; lacking DNA, the TRBD1 call made by TCRdb goes unchecked. Germline CDR1 reads SEHNR; CDR2 reads FQNEAQ (reference sequence). This CDR3 has 16 residues. This CDR3 reads CASSLALGRESGEQYF.

The rearrangement uses TRBV6-5 and TRBJ2-7; checking the TCRdb D call of TRBD1 is not possible without DNA. The CDR3 has 13 residues. Germline-derived CDR1 and CDR2 are MNHEY and SVGAGI. CDR3 in amino acids: CASCSDRGDEQYF.

The chain employs TRBV29-1 and TRBJ2-1; the D gene TCRdb calls, TRBD1, cannot be checked with no DNA. The CDR3 runs 13 residues. Germline V gene data show CDR1 as SQVTM and CDR2 as ANQGSEA. The CDR3 protein is CSLQRTDYNEQFF.